Below are 18 T cell receptor beta chains sequenced from a single sample in a study of Graves' ophthalmopathy and Graves' hyperthyroidism. Amplified material comprised TCR beta CDR3 regions derived from RNA transcripts. The workflow started with a first-round RT-PCR run with HTBI primers and then moved on to a second-round multiplex PCR. TCRdb reprocessed the multiplex PCR reads via MiXCR and lists one record per CDR3 protein. Seen here are over a million distinct CDR3 sequences, about 36% observed once, and the top ten hold around 10%. The sequencing sample was made of peripheral blood or thyroid tissue (not recorded which). The receptors come from an adult man with Graves' hyperthyroidism.

As for this clonotype: One end of the junction is discordant with germline, which a read error may explain. The chain is built from TRBV29-1 and TRBJ2-5; D may be TRBD2 (5 bases). Germline CDR1 SQVTM, CDR2 ANQGSEA. This CDR3 has 13 amino acids. CDR3 region: CSVGSGVGEAQCF. Here the CDR3 DNA reads TGCAGCGTTGGTTCCGGGGTTGGAGAGGCCCAGTGCTTC.

Notes on this clonotype: The junction does not match germline at one end; this may be a read error. This chain connects TRBV5-1 to TRBJ2-5; no definite D call. From germline, CDR1 is SGHRS and CDR2 YFSETQ. CDR3 length: 16 residues. CDR3 in DNA: TGCGCCGGCAGCTTGAATCAACACCTTGACCAAGAGACCCAGTACTTC. This sequence encodes CAGSLNQHLDQETQYF.

This clonotype showed up just a few times. The rearrangement links TRBV3-1 to TRBJ1-1; TRBD1 agrees at 9 bases. The CDR3 consists of 14 residues. The junction had 2 bases not matched to a gene; V was cut back by 1 base and J by 5 bases. Looked up from germline, CDR1 is LGHDT and CDR2 is YNNKEL (reference sequence). CDR3 DNA: TGTGCCAGCAGCCAAGCCGGGACAGGGACTGAAGCTTTCTTT. Its translation: CASSQAGTGTEAFF.

J is TRBJ1-1 and V is TRBV19; a weak D match, TRBD1 (5 bases). The CDR3 spans 15 residues. With 6 bases removed from V and 0 bases from J, the gap between germline ends came to 14 bases. Germline V gene data show CDR1 as LNHDA and CDR2 as SQIVND (reference sequence). CDR3 nucleotides: TGTGCCAGTAGCTATTGGGGGGACCTGAACACTGAAGCTTTCTTT. Its protein product is CASSYWGDLNTEAFF.

The rearrangement joins TRBV5-1 to TRBJ1-5; 10 positions match TRBD1. There are 16 residues in the CDR3. Germline CDR1 and CDR2: SGHRS and YFSETQ. Trimming took 2 bases from V and 4 from J; bases not matched to a gene: 6. The CDR3 DNA reads as TGCGCCAGCAGCTTCCAGGGACAGGGGAGGAATCAGCCCCAGCATTTT. Amino acids: CASSFQGQGRNQPQHF.

The V call is TRBV7-9, the J call TRBJ1-1; D gene uncertain. V lost 5 bases and J lost 2, with 9 bases in between. Germline V gene lookup returns CDR1 SEHNR and CDR2 FQNEAQ (reference sequence). The CDR3 is 13 residues long. The CDR3 protein is CASSAQINTEAFF. Written as DNA, the CDR3 is TGTGCCAGCAGCGCCCAGATAAACACTGAAGCTTTCTTT. Together with reference TRBV7-9 and TRBJ1-1, the CDR3 gives the full variable domain: DTGVSQNPRHKITKRGQNVTFRCDPISEHNRLYWYRQTLGQGPEFLTYFQNEAQLEKSRLLSDRFSAERPKGSFSTLEIQRTEQGDSAMYLCASSAQINTEAFFGQGTRLTVV.

J is TRBJ1-2 and V is TRBV4-3; possibly TRBD1 for D (6 bases). Per the germline V gene, CDR1 is LGHNA and CDR2 is YSLEER. With 2 bases removed from V and 5 bases from J, the gap between germline ends came to 15 bases. This CDR3 region has 15 residues. CDR3 in DNA: TGCGCCAGCAGCCAAAACATTGACAGGAGATATGGCTACACCTTC. As protein: CASSQNIDRRYGYTF.

As concerns this clonotype: A much larger clone differs from this one at a single base, so this may be a read error. The rearrangement links TRBV6-6 to TRBJ1-5, with D possibly matching TRBD1 (5 bases). Germline CDR1 is MNHNY and CDR2 is SVGAGI (reference sequence). The CDR3 has 14 amino acids. Trimming left V 5 bases short and J 6 bases short, with 14 bases between. In DNA form, the CDR3 reads TGTGCCAGCAGTGAAAGGGGCGCGGGTCAGCCCCAGCATTTT. Protein sequence: CASSERGAGQPQHF.

On this clonotype: A much larger clone differs by one base, so this may be a read error. The chain couples TRBV5-1 to TRBJ1-2; D is possibly TRBD1 (6 bases). The V end was cut by 4 bases, the J end by 4 bases, with 23 bases between. This CDR3 has 17 residues. Germline V gives CDR1 SGHRS, CDR2 YFSETQ. The CDR3 region has the DNA TGCGCCAGCAGCCTAGATCCGCACTCAGGACAGAGCTATGGCTACACCTTC. This translates into CASSLDPHSGQSYGYTF.

Turning to this clonotype: At one boundary the junction diverges from the germline segment, which might be a read error. V gene TRBV10-3 combines with J gene TRBJ1-3, with D possibly being TRBD1 (6 bases). CDR1 and CDR2 from the germline V gene are ENHRY and SYGVKD. This CDR3 region has 16 residues. The CDR3, as DNA: TGTGCCAGCAGTTACGGTTTACAGGGCTCTGGAAACACCATATATTTT. Translating it yields CASSYGLQGSGNTIYF.

This clonotype has only a few counts. V is TRBV5-4 and J is TRBJ2-7; 7 nucleotides match TRBD1. This CDR3 is built from 15 residues. J lost 5 bases, V lost 0 bases, and 8 bases had no gene match. Germline V gives CDR1 SGHNT, CDR2 YYREEE (reference sequence). CDR3 coding DNA: TGTGCCAGCAGCTTGGATGGGACAGCCTTAAACGAGCAGTACTTC. Translated: CASSLDGTALNEQYF.

Here the CDR3 reads CASTSYRVVRNQPQHF. The DNA for the CDR3 is TGTGCCAGCACCAGTTACAGGGTGGTTCGCAATCAGCCCCAGCATTTT. The rearrangement links TRBV28 to TRBJ1-5; the D gene is possibly TRBD1 (6 bases). This CDR3 is 16 amino acids long. The germline V gene has CDR1 MDHEN and CDR2 SYDVKM. Trimming took 7 bases from V and 2 from J, leaving 18 bases between them.

Only a few counts were recorded for this clonotype. The V call is TRBV7-9, the J call TRBJ2-5; D not resolved. Germline V gene data show CDR1 as SEHNR and CDR2 as FQNEAQ (reference sequence). The CDR3 consists of 14 residues. Trimming shortened V by 5 bases and J by 5 bases, and 15 bases separated the two germline ends. The CDR3 bases are TGTGCCAGCAGCCTCGATTTGCAGAGGGAGACCCAGTACTTC. Translation: CASSLDLQRETQYF.

The rearrangement links TRBV29-1 to TRBJ2-5; D tentatively fits TRBD1 or TRBD2 (5 bases each). There are 12 residues in the CDR3. V lost 8 bases and J 6 bases, leaving 16 bases between the germline ends. Germline assignment: CDR1 SQVTM and CDR2 ANQGSEA. CDR3 nucleotide sequence: TGCAGCCCGGGACCAGGCAAAAAGACCCAGTACTTC. It translates to CSPGPGKKTQYF.

The chain combines TRBV7-2 with TRBJ1-1; a weak D match, TRBD1 (5 bases). Per the germline V gene, CDR1 is SGHTA and CDR2 is FQGNSA. Trimming took off 10 bases at V and 2 bases at J, with 11 bases between the two ends. CDR3 length: 12 amino acids. The CDR3 here is CATYQGNTEAFF. CDR3 DNA sequence: TGTGCCACCTACCAGGGTAACACTGAAGCTTTCTTT.

This chain joins TRBV2 and TRBJ2-5; 10 nucleotides line up with TRBD1. Trimming removed 4 bases from V and 5 bases from J; junction bases left unmatched: 4. This CDR3 is built from 14 residues. Germline V gives CDR1 SNHLY, CDR2 FYNNEI. The CDR3 spells CASSGGTGVETQYF. For the CDR3, the DNA is TGTGCCAGCAGTGGGGGGACAGGGGTTGAGACCCAGTACTTC.

About this clonotype itself: With a much larger clone just one base away, this may be a read error. The V gene is TRBV5-1, the J gene TRBJ2-5; a possible D gene is TRBD1 (5 bases). The ends were cut back, 5 bases at V and 1 base at J, with 6 bases in the middle. Germline CDR1 is SGHRS and CDR2 is YFSETQ. The CDR3 consists of 12 residues. The CDR3 loop is CASRDTQETQYF. The CDR3 coding sequence is TGCGCCAGCAGGGACACCCAAGAGACCCAGTACTTC.

This clonotype has ten or more counts. The V call is TRBV10-1, the J call TRBJ1-1, with 7 nucleotides matching TRBD1. The CDR3 totals 15 residues. CDR1 and CDR2 from the germline V gene are WNHNN and SYGVQD (reference sequence). V shed 5 bases, J shed 5 bases, and the junction held 11 bases outside the gene matches. The CDR3 spells CASSQGVGGGTEAFF. CDR3 DNA: TGCGCCAGCAGTCAGGGGGTCGGCGGTGGGACTGAAGCTTTCTTT.